One T cell receptor beta chain is described in this entry. Its antigen is not known. These data come from a study of OX40 agonist ivuxolimab in advanced cancers. Study summary: Dose-escalation patients' cancers were hepatocellular carcinoma, melanoma, renal cell or head and neck cancer. General study results and limits: With doses of 0.1-3.0 mg/kg, partial responders showed among the lowest clonal expansion. CD8+ T cells were the subset that, on average, had more expanded clones than CD4+.

Trimming removed 0 bases at V and 8 bases at J, with 14 bases between. Germline assignment: CDR1 SGHRS and CDR2 YFSETQ. This CDR3 region has 14 residues. Assay used: immunoSEQ multiplex PCR; TCRdb lists only in-frame clones, some missing. The data show about 20,000 clones, 75% to 90% seen once. This specimen was CD4+ or CD8+ T cells sorted from blood, taken in a trial of the OX40 agonist ivuxolimab. The J gene is TRBJ1-2, the V gene TRBV5-1, with no clear D. The TCR comes from an adult with an advanced solid tumor such as melanoma, head and neck, liver or kidney cancer. Written as DNA, the CDR3 is TGCGCCAGCAGCTTGGCCAGCGGGTCGGAGGGCTACACCTTC. Translation gives CASSLASGSEGYTF. Full variable domain (remainder filled in from reference TRBV5-1 and TRBJ1-2): KAGVTQTPRYLIKTRGQQVTLSCSPISGHRSVSWYQQTPGQGLQFLFEYFSETQRNKGNFPGRFSGRQFSNSRSEMNVSTLELGDSALYLCASSLASGSEGYTFGSGTRLTVV.